The next 25 T cell receptor beta chains were all read from a single sample in a study of control samples from healthy donors and cancer patients. TCRdb's table, derived via immunoSEQ multiplex PCR, lists solely in-frame clones and lacks some. The sample includes approximately 89,000 clones, around nine tenths of them seen just once. The sample consisted of blood. These receptor sequences come from a man aged 30 to 39 in good health.

The J gene is TRBJ2-3, the V gene TRBV19; D ambiguous. Trimming cost V 9 bases and J 2 bases, with 12 bases left between them. This CDR3 region has 13 residues. Germline values: CDR1 LNHDA, CDR2 SQIVND (reference sequence). CDR3 sequence (DNA): TGTGCCAGCAGAGCTATCCCCACAGATACGCAGTATTTT. It is translated as CASRAIPTDTQYF. Together with reference TRBV19 and TRBJ2-3, the CDR3 gives the full variable domain: DGGITQSPKYLFRKEGQNVTLSCEQNLNHDAMYWYRQDPGQGLRLIYYSQIVNDFQKGDIAEGYSVSREKKESFPLTVTSAQKNPTAFYLCASRAIPTDTQYFGPGTRLTVL.

The chain uses TRBV18 and TRBJ2-1, with D hard to call. The CDR3 has 12 amino acids. V lost 3 bases to trimming and J lost 9 bases, with 9 bases between them. From germline, CDR1 is KGHSH and CDR2 LQKENI. For the CDR3, the DNA is TGTGCCAGCTCACCGGACGACCCTGAGCAGTTCTTC. It translates to CASSPDDPEQFF.

This clone was observed once. This sequence joins TRBV12-3 or TRBV12-4 and TRBJ1-1, with 8 bases identical to TRBD1. The V and J ends lost 6 bases and 7 bases, in that order; junction bases with no gene match: 7. The CDR3 covers 13 residues. The CDR3 region has the DNA TGTGCCAGCAGAATCTTAGGACAGGGTGAAGCTTTCTTT. This encodes CASRILGQGEAFF.

The gene calls are TRBV5-1 and TRBJ2-3; D is possibly TRBD1 or TRBD2 (5 bases each). This CDR3 region has 17 residues. V shed 6 bases and J shed 2 bases, with 22 bases lying between them. Germline V gene data show CDR1 as SGHRS and CDR2 as YFSETQ. The CDR3 here is CASNERGVTQITDTQYF. In nucleotides, the CDR3 is TGCGCCAGCAACGAGCGAGGGGTCACCCAGATCACAGATACGCAGTATTTT.

The chain has TRBV30 and TRBJ2-7, with a possible D match to TRBD1 (5 bases). CDR1 and CDR2 (germline): GTSNPN, SVGIG (reference sequence). The CDR3 consists of 13 residues. Trimming cost V 3 bases and J 2 bases, with 11 bases left between them. CDR3 protein: CAWSPEGAYEQYV. In DNA, the CDR3 is TGTGCCTGGAGCCCGGAAGGGGCCTACGAGCAGTACGTC.

The V gene is TRBV19, the J gene TRBJ2-2; D may be TRBD2 (5 bases). CDR1 LNHDA and CDR2 SQIVND come from the germline V gene (reference sequence). The CDR3 spans 13 residues. Trimming stripped 4 bases from V and 6 bases from J, with 9 bases between. CDR3 amino acids: CASSTTSSGELFF. The DNA for the CDR3 is TGTGCCAGTAGTACTACTAGTTCCGGGGAGCTGTTTTTT. Full variable domain (outside the CDR3, taken from reference TRBV19 and TRBJ2-2): DGGITQSPKYLFRKEGQNVTLSCEQNLNHDAMYWYRQDPGQGLRLIYYSQIVNDFQKGDIAEGYSVSREKKESFPLTVTSAQKNPTAFYLCASSTTSSGELFFGEGSRLTVL.

The V gene is TRBV18, the J gene TRBJ1-2; TRBD1 aligns across 7 bases. From germline, CDR1 is KGHSH and CDR2 LQKENI. The CDR3 has 16 residues. The V gene end was trimmed by 3 bases and the J gene end by 4 bases; junction bases not matched to a gene: 11. The CDR3 DNA follows: TGTGCCAGCTCACCCCCCACAGGGGTCGGTGTCTATGGCTACACCTTC. Its protein product is CASSPPTGVGVYGYTF.

The V call is TRBV9, the J call TRBJ1-3; no clear D. The CDR3 loop spans 14 amino acids. Looked up from germline, CDR1 is SGDLS and CDR2 is YYNGEE. The V gene lost 0 bases and the J gene lost 3 bases, with 7 bases spanning the gap. CDR3 amino acids: CASSVEGSGNTIYF. The CDR3 coding sequence is TGTGCCAGCAGCGTAGAAGGAAGTGGAAACACCATATATTTT.

V usage is TRBV7-2 and J usage is TRBJ2-3; D is uncertain. Per germline, CDR1 SGHTA and CDR2 FQGNSA. Deletions cut 1 base from V and 5 bases from J, with 7 bases between. This CDR3 has 13 residues. The CDR3 loop is CASSLEGIDTQYF. CDR3 nucleotide sequence: TGTGCCAGCAGCTTAGAAGGGATAGATACGCAGTATTTT.

The chain couples TRBV19 to TRBJ2-5, with 16 nucleotides matching TRBD2. The V segment lost 5 bases and the J segment 5 bases; nucleotides outside the gene matches: 8. CDR3 size: 17 residues. CDR1 and CDR2 (germline): LNHDA, SQIVND (reference sequence). CDR3: CASSSGTSGGAGETQYF. CDR3 sequence (DNA): TGTGCCAGTAGTTCCGGGACTAGCGGGGGGGCCGGGGAGACCCAGTACTTC.

The chain is built from TRBV4-1 and TRBJ2-1, with D perhaps matching TRBD1 or TRBD2 (6 bases each). V lost 4 bases and J lost 5, with 12 bases in between. Germline V lookup: CDR1 MGHRA, CDR2 YSYEKL. The CDR3 is 14 amino acids. CDR3 bases: TGCGCCAGCAGCCTGCGGGACACCGACAATGAGCAGTTCTTC. Translation gives CASSLRDTDNEQFF.

The rearrangement joins TRBV6-2 or TRBV6-3 to TRBJ1-1; D is unclear. The V gene's germline CDR1 is MNHEY and CDR2 SVGEGT. Trimming took off 0 bases at V and 1 base at J, with 6 bases between the two ends. The CDR3 covers 14 residues. CDR3 protein: CASSYSGGNTEAFF. The DNA for the CDR3 is TGTGCCAGCAGTTACTCGGGAGGGAACACTGAAGCTTTCTTT.

CDR3 loop: CASIGGSSYTEAFF. The CDR3 region has the DNA TGTGCCAGTATTGGGGGGTCGTCCTACACTGAAGCTTTCTTT. The rearrangement joins TRBV19 to TRBJ1-1; D might be TRBD1 (5 bases). CDR3 length: 14 amino acids. Germline values: CDR1 LNHDA, CDR2 SQIVND (reference sequence). Trimming removed 7 bases from V and 3 bases from J, with 15 bases in between. Using reference TRBV19 and TRBJ1-1 for the parts outside the CDR3, the full variable domain is DGGITQSPKYLFRKEGQNVTLSCEQNLNHDAMYWYRQDPGQGLRLIYYSQIVNDFQKGDIAEGYSVSREKKESFPLTVTSAQKNPTAFYLCASIGGSSYTEAFFGQGTRLTVV.

The V gene is TRBV19, the J gene TRBJ1-5, with 7 bases that match TRBD1. J lost 7 bases, V lost 0 bases, and 12 bases had no gene match. CDR1 is LNHDA and CDR2 is SQIVND in the germline V gene (reference sequence). CDR3 length equals 17 residues. The CDR3 loop reads CASSIDPPDRLRQPQHF. The CDR3 DNA sequence: TGTGCCAGTAGTATAGACCCTCCGGACAGGCTCCGACAGCCCCAGCATTTT.

This rearrangement joins TRBV6-6 to TRBJ1-6, with 7 bases fitting TRBD1. Unmatched junction bases numbered 11, after V lost 4 bases and J lost 8 bases. The CDR3 is made up of 16 amino acids. Per germline, CDR1 MNHNY and CDR2 SVGAGI (reference sequence). DNA for the CDR3: TGTGCCAGCAGTTTCCACCGACGGGACAGAGATTCACCCCTCCACTTT. Translating it yields CASSFHRRDRDSPLHF.

This chain joins TRBV7-5 and TRBJ2-1; the table gives TRBD2 as D, unverified against the DNA. TRBV7-5 has pseudogene status. This CDR3 spans 15 amino acids. This CDR3 reads CARIDGAGSYNEQFF. The CDR3 DNA reads TGTGCCAGAATCGACGGAGCGGGATCCTACAATGAGCAGTTCTTC.

J is TRBJ1-2 and V is TRBV6-5; 11 nucleotides agree with TRBD1. The CDR3 sequence is 15 residues long. Germline-derived CDR1 and CDR2 are MNHEY and SVGAGI. The trim removed 6 bases at V and 4 bases at J, leaving 7 bases unmatched. CDR3 in DNA: TGTGCCAGCAGCCCGGGACAGGGGGTTACCTATGGCTACACCTTC. As protein: CASSPGQGVTYGYTF.

J is TRBJ2-5 and V is TRBV28; maybe TRBD2 (5 bases). V lost 3 bases, J lost 2 bases, and 13 bases lay in between. There are 15 residues in the CDR3. CDR1 and CDR2 (germline): MDHEN, SYDVKM. CDR3 region: CASSLARTFQETQYF. CDR3 nucleotides: TGTGCCAGCAGTTTGGCCCGGACTTTTCAAGAGACCCAGTACTTC.

This CDR3 is CASSPPGKAKDPEAFF. CDR3 nucleotide sequence: TGTGCCAGCAGCCCTCCGGGGAAGGCAAAGGATCCTGAAGCTTTCTTT. The J gene is TRBJ1-1, the V gene TRBV5-4; D remains ambiguous. The CDR3 loop spans 16 amino acids. Germline V gene data show CDR1 as SGHNT and CDR2 as YYREEE (reference sequence). Trimming stripped 4 bases from V and 6 bases from J, with 22 bases between.

The chain employs TRBV6-1 and TRBJ1-4; no clear D. The CDR3 is made up of 14 amino acids. V lost 1 base and J lost 7, with 10 bases in between. Germline values: CDR1 MNHNS, CDR2 SASEGT. The CDR3 is CASSEDFFGEKLFF. CDR3 bases: TGTGCCAGCAGTGAAGACTTTTTTGGTGAAAAACTGTTTTTT.

The genes are TRBV18 and TRBJ2-6; no reliable D call. V lost 3 bases to trimming and J lost 0 bases, with 18 bases between them. Germline V CDR1 and CDR2: KGHSH, LQKENI. The CDR3 consists of 19 residues. The CDR3 is CASSPRSDGKSSGANVLTF. CDR3 DNA: TGTGCCAGCTCACCTCGTTCGGACGGCAAGAGCTCTGGGGCCAACGTCCTGACTTTC.

The gene calls are TRBV7-6 and TRBJ2-1, with 9 bases matching TRBD2. CDR3 length equals 16 residues. The germline CDR1 and CDR2 sequences are SGHVS and FNYEAQ. V was clipped by 4 bases and J by 8 bases; unmatched bases: 12. For the CDR3, the DNA is TGTGCCAGCAGCTCCCTAAGGGCGGGGGGGACCGATGAGCAGTTCTTC. It specifies CASSSLRAGGTDEQFF.

The chain combines TRBV9 with TRBJ2-3; 7 nucleotides agree with TRBD2. The trim removed 1 base at V and 1 base at J, leaving 6 bases unmatched. CDR3 size: 16 residues. CDR1 is SGDLS and CDR2 is YYNGEE in the germline V gene. The CDR3 protein is CASSVSGGTGTDTQYF. The DNA of the CDR3 is TGTGCCAGCAGCGTATCCGGGGGGACGGGCACAGATACGCAGTATTTT.

This clone is a singleton in its sample. The V and J genes are TRBV6-5 and TRBJ1-1, with a tentative D call TRBD1 (6 bases). Germline V lookup: CDR1 MNHEY, CDR2 SVGAGI. The CDR3 covers 16 residues. The ends were cut back, 2 bases at V and 11 bases at J, with 24 bases in the middle. The CDR3 nucleotides read TGTGCCAGCAGTTACAGGGGGAATAGCGGGGCAGGTCATGCTTTCTTT. This encodes CASSYRGNSGAGHAFF.

This clone turned up a few times. J is TRBJ1-3 and V is TRBV7-9; tentatively, D is TRBD1 (5 bases). CDR1 SEHNR and CDR2 FQNEAQ come from the germline V gene (reference sequence). Trimming removed 4 bases from V and 4 bases from J, with 11 bases in between. This CDR3 is built from 14 residues. The CDR3 sequence is CASSSGGEGNTIYF. The DNA for the CDR3 is TGTGCCAGCAGCTCCGGGGGGGAAGGAAACACCATATATTTT.